The T cell receptor beta chain under discussion was sequenced for a study of blood T cells in healthy people across ages. Study-level points and caveats: Changes in expanded clonotypes were possibly confounded, as the CMV status of donors was unknown. Leaving the PBMCs unsorted stopped any conclusive comparison of naive versus antigen-experienced cells.

Each sample yielded at least 6 million isolated PBMCs. Concerning this clonotype: The antigen is unknown. One end of the junction does not line up with germline, which may come from a read error.

It was with a sample-barcoded 5' primer and a J-beta primer mix that a second PCR of roughly 7 to 12 cycles was run. MiXCR, applied by TCRdb to the 5' RACE reads, yields one record per CDR3 protein. This repertoire shows approximately 1.5 million distinct CDR3 sequences, roughly 43% found once; its top ten account for more than 4%. The CDR3 has 15 residues. The sequenced sample was blood. This receptor was taken from a woman in her late teens or twenties in good health. The genes are TRBV12-3 or TRBV12-4 and TRBJ1-6; 8 positions match TRBD1. CDR3 in amino acids: CVSSPRTGRISPLHF. In DNA form, the CDR3 reads TGTGTCAGCAGTCCTAGGACAGGGCGAATCTCACCCCTCCACTTT.